This paragraph covers one T cell receptor (beta chain) sequence. Antigen: not known. This specimen belongs to a study of identical twins. Study-wide results and caveats: Partly confounded zero-insertion analyses could result from invariant MAIT and iNKT cells.

The V end was cut by 6 bases, the J end by 2 bases, with 17 bases between. Germline V gene data show CDR1 as DFQATT and CDR2 as SNEGSKA (reference sequence). The CDR3 has 14 amino acids. TCRdb redid the calling of the 5' RACE reads with MiXCR, one entry per CDR3 protein. The sample consists of 430,000 or so distinct CDR3 sequences, 24% of them appearing once. In addition, the sample was reused for a study of T cells expressing NK-cell markers. That source reports: Among CD8+ T cells from several donors, dominant NKG2C+ clonotypes accounted for roughly 1.0-7.0%. Unclear, still, was the HCMV specificity of the expanded NKG2C+ T cell clones.

The rearrangement links TRBV20-1 to TRBJ2-7, with D possibly matching TRBD1 (6 bases). This sequence originates from a woman aged 18-29 years in good health. The sequenced sample consisted of CD4+ T cells sorted from blood. The CDR3 spells CSALSTDSPYEQYF. CDR3 DNA: TGCAGTGCCCTATCTACGGACAGCCCCTACGAGCAGTACTTC.